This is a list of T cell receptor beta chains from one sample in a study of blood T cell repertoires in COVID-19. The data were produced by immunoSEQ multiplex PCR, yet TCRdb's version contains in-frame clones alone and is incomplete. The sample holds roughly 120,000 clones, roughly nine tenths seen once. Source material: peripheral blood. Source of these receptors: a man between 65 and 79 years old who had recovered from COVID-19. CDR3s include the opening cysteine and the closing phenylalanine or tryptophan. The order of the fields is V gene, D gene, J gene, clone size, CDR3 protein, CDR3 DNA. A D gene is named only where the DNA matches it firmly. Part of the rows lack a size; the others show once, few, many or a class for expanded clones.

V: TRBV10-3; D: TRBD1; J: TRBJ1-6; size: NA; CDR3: CAISEGQGDSPLHF; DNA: TGTGCCATCAGTGAGGGACAGGGGGATTCACCCCTCCACTTT
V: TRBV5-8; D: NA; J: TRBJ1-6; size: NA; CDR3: CASVSRQGNLLGTLHF; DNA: TGTGCCAGCGTTTCGCGGCAGGGAAACCTTTTGGGCACCCTCCACTTT
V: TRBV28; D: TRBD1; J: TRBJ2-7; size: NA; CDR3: CASSPLGQEPYEQYF; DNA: TGTGCCAGCAGTCCCCTGGGACAGGAGCCCTACGAGCAGTACTTC
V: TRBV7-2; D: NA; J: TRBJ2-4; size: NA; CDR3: CASSTTGRRNIQYF; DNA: TGTGCCAGCAGCACGACAGGGAGGAGGAACATTCAGTACTTC
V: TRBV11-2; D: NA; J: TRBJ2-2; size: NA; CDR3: CASSLKSGGELFF; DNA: TGTGCCAGCAGCTTAAAGTCCGGCGGGGAGCTGTTTTTT
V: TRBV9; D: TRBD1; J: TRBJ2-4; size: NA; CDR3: CASSPRTGSIQYF; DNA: TGTGCCAGCAGCCCAAGGACAGGGAGCATTCAGTACTTC
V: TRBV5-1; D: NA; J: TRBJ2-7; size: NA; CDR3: CASSLGLQVISEQYF; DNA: TGCGCCAGCAGCTTGGGTCTCCAGGTTATCTCCGAGCAGTACTTC
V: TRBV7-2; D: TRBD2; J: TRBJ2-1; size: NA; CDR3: CASSLLGLGSEQFF; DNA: TGTGCCAGCAGCTTATTGGGACTAGGGTCTGAGCAGTTCTTC
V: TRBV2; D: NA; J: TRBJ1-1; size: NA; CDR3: CASIIGHNTEAFF; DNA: TGTGCCAGCATAATAGGACATAACACTGAAGCTTTCTTT
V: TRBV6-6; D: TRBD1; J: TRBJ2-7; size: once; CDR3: CASSATPGQGFHEQYF; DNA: TGTGCCAGCAGTGCCACCCCGGGACAGGGATTCCACGAGCAGTACTTC
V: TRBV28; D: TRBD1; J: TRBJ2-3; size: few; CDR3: CASSWDRGADTQYF; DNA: TGTGCCAGCAGTTGGGACAGGGGGGCAGATACGCAGTATTTT
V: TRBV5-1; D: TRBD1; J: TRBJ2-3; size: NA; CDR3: CASSLGTVTDTQYF; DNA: TGCGCCAGCAGCTTAGGGACAGTTACAGATACGCAGTATTTT
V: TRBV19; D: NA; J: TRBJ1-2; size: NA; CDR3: CASSIRVDYGYTF; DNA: TGTGCCAGTAGTATTCGGGTGGACTATGGCTACACCTTC
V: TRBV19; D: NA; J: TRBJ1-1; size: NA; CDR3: CASLPQQGYTEAFF; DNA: TGTGCCAGTCTGCCTCAACAGGGATACACTGAAGCTTTCTTT
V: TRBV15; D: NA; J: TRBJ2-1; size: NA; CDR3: CATSTDSQKTTTYNEQFF; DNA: TGTGCCACCAGTACTGACTCGCAAAAGACGACCACCTACAATGAGCAGTTCTTC
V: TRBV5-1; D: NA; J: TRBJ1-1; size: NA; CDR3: CASSLVSGAGGEAFF; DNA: TGCGCCAGCAGCTTAGTAAGTGGTGCGGGTGGTGAAGCTTTCTTT
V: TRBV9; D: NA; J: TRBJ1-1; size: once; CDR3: CASSVLAGPIGENTEAFF; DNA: TGTGCCAGCAGCGTATTAGCCGGACCTATCGGGGAGAACACTGAAGCTTTCTTT
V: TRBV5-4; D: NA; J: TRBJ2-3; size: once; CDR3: CASSLDKMGTDTQYF; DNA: TGTGCCAGCAGCTTGGACAAAATGGGCACAGATACGCAGTATTTT
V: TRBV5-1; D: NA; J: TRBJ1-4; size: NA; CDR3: CASGRGATNEKLFF; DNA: TGCGCCAGCGGGCGTGGTGCAACTAATGAAAAACTGTTTTTT
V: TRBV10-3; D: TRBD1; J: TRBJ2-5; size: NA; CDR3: CAIKGTGRETQYF; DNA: TGTGCCATCAAAGGGACAGGGCGGGAGACCCAGTACTTC
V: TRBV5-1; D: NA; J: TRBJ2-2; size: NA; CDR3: CASRTYSVTGELFF; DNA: TGCGCCAGCCGAACCTATAGCGTTACCGGGGAGCTGTTTTTT
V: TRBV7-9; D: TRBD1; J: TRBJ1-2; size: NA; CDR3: CASSLQGAEDGYTF; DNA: TGTGCCAGCAGCCTACAGGGGGCAGAGGATGGCTACACCTTC
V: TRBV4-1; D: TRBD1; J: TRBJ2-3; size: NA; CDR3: CASSHLDRGTTDTQYF; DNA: TGCGCCAGCAGCCATCTCGACAGGGGTACGACAGATACGCAGTATTTT
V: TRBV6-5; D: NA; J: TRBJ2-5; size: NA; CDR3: CASSSIQETQYF; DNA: TGTGCCAGCAGTTCAATCCAAGAGACCCAGTACTTC
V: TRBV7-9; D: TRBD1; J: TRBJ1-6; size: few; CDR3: CASRPDRSNSPLHF; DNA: TGTGCCAGCAGACCGGACAGGAGTAATTCACCCCTCCACTTT
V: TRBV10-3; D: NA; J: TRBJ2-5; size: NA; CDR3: CATFSAVTETQYF; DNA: TGTGCCACCTTCAGCGCGGTAACAGAGACCCAGTACTTC
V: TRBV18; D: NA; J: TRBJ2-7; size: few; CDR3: CASSPRQEGYEQYF; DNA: TGTGCCAGCTCACCAAGGCAGGAGGGGTACGAGCAGTACTTC
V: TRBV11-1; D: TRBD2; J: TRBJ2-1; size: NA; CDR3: CASSLVIGRAYNEQFF; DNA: TGTGCCAGCAGCTTAGTTATCGGGAGGGCCTACAATGAGCAGTTCTTC
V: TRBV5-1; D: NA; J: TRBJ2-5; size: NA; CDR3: CASSSNSYETQYF; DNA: TGCGCCAGCAGCTCCAACAGTTACGAGACCCAGTACTTC
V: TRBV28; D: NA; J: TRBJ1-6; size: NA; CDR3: CASSFNSPLHF; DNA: TGTGCCAGCAGCTTTAATTCACCCCTCCACTTT
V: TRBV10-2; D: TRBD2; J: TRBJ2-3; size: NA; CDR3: CASSELGTREYF; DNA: TGCGCCAGCAGTGAGCTAGGGACTAGAGAGTATTTT
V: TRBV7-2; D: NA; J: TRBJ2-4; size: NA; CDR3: CASSSGLSRLIDIQYF; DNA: TGTGCCAGCAGCTCCGGACTTTCTAGGCTTATTGACATTCAGTACTTC
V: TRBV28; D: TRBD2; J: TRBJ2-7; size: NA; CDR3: CASRFSGSRHEQYF; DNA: TGTGCCAGCCGATTTAGCGGGAGTCGACACGAGCAGTACTTC
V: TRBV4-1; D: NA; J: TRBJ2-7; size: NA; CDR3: CASSQLVYPFEQYF; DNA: TGCGCCAGCAGCCAACTTGTCTATCCTTTCGAGCAGTACTTC
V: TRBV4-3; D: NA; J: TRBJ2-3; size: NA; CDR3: CASSEVGTDTQYF; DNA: TGCGCCAGCAGCGAGGTGGGCACAGATACGCAGTATTTT
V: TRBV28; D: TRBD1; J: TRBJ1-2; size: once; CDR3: CASSLFRDRGRSGPGYTF; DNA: TGTGCCAGCAGTTTATTCAGGGACAGGGGGCGGTCTGGGCCCGGCTACACCTTC
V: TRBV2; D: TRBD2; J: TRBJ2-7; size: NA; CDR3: CASSVAREEGEQYF; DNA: TGTGCCAGCAGTGTCGCGCGGGAGGAGGGCGAGCAGTACTTC
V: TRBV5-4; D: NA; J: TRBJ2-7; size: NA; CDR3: CASSHGSGDEKQYF; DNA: TGTGCCAGCAGCCATGGTTCGGGAGATGAGAAGCAGTACTTC
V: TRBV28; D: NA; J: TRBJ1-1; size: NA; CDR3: CASFTLQTEAFF; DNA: TGTGCCAGCTTTACCCTTCAGACTGAAGCTTTCTTT
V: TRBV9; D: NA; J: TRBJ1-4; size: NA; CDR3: CASTKGGYTTNEKLFF; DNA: TGTGCCAGCACCAAGGGGGGGTATACAACTAATGAAAAACTGTTTTTT
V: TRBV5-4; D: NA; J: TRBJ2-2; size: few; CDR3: CASSFRSGRNTGELFF; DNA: TGTGCCAGCAGCTTCCGGAGCGGACGGAACACCGGGGAGCTGTTTTTT
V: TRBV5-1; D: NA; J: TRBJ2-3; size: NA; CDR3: CASSAEPTDTQYF; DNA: TGCGCCAGCAGCGCAGAACCCACAGATACGCAGTATTTT
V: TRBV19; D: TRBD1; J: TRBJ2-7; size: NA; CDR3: CASSQGASYEQYF; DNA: TGTGCCAGTAGCCAGGGGGCGTCCTACGAGCAGTACTTC
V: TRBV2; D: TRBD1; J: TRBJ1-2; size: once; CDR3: CASSVYQGDYGYTF; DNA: TGTGCCAGCAGTGTTTATCAGGGGGACTATGGCTACACCTTC
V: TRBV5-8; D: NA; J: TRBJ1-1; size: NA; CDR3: CASSPRRGLLNTEAFF; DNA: TGTGCCAGCAGCCCAAGGCGGGGGCTCCTGAACACTGAAGCTTTCTTT
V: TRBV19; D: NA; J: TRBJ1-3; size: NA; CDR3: CASSIAGTGNTIYF; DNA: TGTGCCAGTAGTATTGCGGGGACTGGAAACACCATATATTTT
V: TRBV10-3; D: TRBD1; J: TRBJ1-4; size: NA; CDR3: CAISEGLTGDGEKLFF; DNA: TGTGCCATCAGTGAGGGTTTGACAGGGGACGGTGAAAAACTGTTTTTT
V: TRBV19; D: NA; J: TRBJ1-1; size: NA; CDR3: CASSARGRIENTEAFF; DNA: TGTGCCAGTAGTGCTAGAGGAAGGATAGAGAACACTGAAGCTTTCTTT
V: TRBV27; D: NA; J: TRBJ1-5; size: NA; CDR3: CASSSSSWGAGQPQHF; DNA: TGTGCCAGCAGTTCCTCCTCCTGGGGCGCCGGTCAGCCCCAGCATTTT
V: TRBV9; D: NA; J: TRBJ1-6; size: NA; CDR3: CASSTPDRSSYNSPLHF; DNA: TGTGCCAGCAGCACCCCCGACCGGAGCTCCTATAATTCACCCCTCCACTTT
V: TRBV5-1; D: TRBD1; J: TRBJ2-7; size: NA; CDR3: CASSLLGQGVSYEQYF; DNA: TGCGCCAGCAGCTTGCTAGGACAGGGGGTCTCCTACGAGCAGTACTTC
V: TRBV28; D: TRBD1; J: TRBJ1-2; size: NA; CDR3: CASSLSRQGSYGYTF; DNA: TGTGCCAGCAGTTTATCCAGACAGGGGTCCTATGGCTACACCTTC
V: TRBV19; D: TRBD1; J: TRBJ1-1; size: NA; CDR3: CASSPGQPNTEAFF; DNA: TGTGCCAGTAGTCCGGGACAGCCGAACACTGAAGCTTTCTTT